This TCR beta chain is drawn from a study of cytomegalovirus exposure and HLA in healthy donors. Comments on this clone: Antigen: not known.

The study ran its PCR with 60 Vbeta and 13 Jbeta primers. TCRdb's table, derived via immunoSEQ multiplex PCR, lists solely in-frame clones and lacks some. The data contain some 200,000 clones, roughly 87% of them seen just once; the ten biggest clones take up around 1.6%. In germline, CDR1 is LNHDA, CDR2 SQIVND (reference sequence). Between the trimmed V and J ends, which lost 3 bases and 0 bases, there was a span of 12 bases. This CDR3 spans 16 amino acids. Study observations and caveats: In a later analysis, common viral pathogens appeared linked to several of the most significant clusters. Specificity for CMV antigens was confirmed in vitro for three of the CMV-associated chains.

This TCR was recovered from a man aged 50 to 60 in good health and CMV-seronegative. This chain connects TRBV19 to TRBJ1-3, with D possibly being TRBD1 (5 bases). The sequenced sample was PBMCs. The chain's CDR3 is CASSILGGTSGNTIYF. The CDR3 DNA reads as TGTGCCAGTAGTATTCTTGGCGGGACCTCTGGAAACACCATATATTTT.